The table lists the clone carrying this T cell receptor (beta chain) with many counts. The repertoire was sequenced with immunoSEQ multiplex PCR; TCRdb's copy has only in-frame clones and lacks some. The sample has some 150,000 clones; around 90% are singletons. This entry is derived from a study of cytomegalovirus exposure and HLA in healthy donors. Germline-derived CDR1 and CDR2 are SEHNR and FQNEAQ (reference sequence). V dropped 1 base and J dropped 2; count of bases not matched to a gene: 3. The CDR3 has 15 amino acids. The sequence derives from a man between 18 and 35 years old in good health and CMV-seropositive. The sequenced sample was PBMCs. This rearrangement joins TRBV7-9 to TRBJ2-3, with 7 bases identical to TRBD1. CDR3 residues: CASSLGTGHTDTQYF. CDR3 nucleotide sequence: TGTGCCAGCAGCTTAGGGACAGGCCACACAGATACGCAGTATTTT.